This TCR beta chain was captured by sequencing in a study of technical replicates of blood from several donors. The CDR3 covers 19 residues. Per germline, CDR1 MNHEY and CDR2 SMNVEV (reference sequence). The junction had 21 bases not matched to a gene; V was cut back by 5 bases and J by 7 bases. Sequencing was performed with immunoSEQ multiplex PCR; in TCRdb, only in-frame clones are kept and a portion is missing. The sample has nearly 80,000 clones; 95% to 97% are singletons. The receptor's source is a human donor in good health. The source material was T cells isolated from PBMCs. J is TRBJ1-4 and V is TRBV27, with 8 nucleotides matching TRBD1. The CDR3 sequence is CASSPRADRALLAREKLFF. The CDR3 region has the DNA TGTGCCAGCAGTCCAAGGGCGGACAGGGCTCTTCTCGCGCGTGAAAAACTGTTTTTT. The variable domain in full, with the rest retrieved from reference TRBV27 and TRBJ1-4, is EAQVTQNPRYLITVTGKKLTVTCSQNMNHEYMSWYRQDPGLGLRQIYYSMNVEVTDKGDVPEGYKVSRKEKRNFPLILESPSPNQTSLYFCASSPRADRALLAREKLFFGSGTQLSVL.